This T cell receptor beta chain appears in the sequencing data of a study of cytomegalovirus exposure and HLA in healthy donors. The PCR had 60 Vbeta and 13 Jbeta primers. Here immunoSEQ multiplex PCR was the method, and the copy in TCRdb shows in-frame clones only, minus some. The sample has 100,000 to 150,000 clones; around 80% are singletons. CDR1 is SGDLS, CDR2 YYNGEE, per germline. The CDR3 covers 16 residues. As to this clone: Sequence at one end of the junction differs from germline and may be a read error.

The chain is built from TRBV9 and TRBJ1-2, with 7 nucleotides matching TRBD1. This sequence originates from a man aged 45-65 years in good health and CMV-seronegative. The source material was PBMCs. The CDR3 sequence: CASTLSGGLAGGGYAF. The CDR3 region has the DNA TGTGCCAGCACCCTCTCTGGGGGACTGGCAGGGGGTGGCTACGCCTTC. The full variable domain, with the rest looked up from reference TRBV9 and TRBJ1-2, is DSGVTQTPKHLITATGQRVTLRCSPRSGDLSVYWYQQSLDQGLQFLIQYYNGEERAKGNILERFSAQQFPDLHSELNLSSLELGDSALYFCASTLSGGLAGGGYAFGSGTRLTVV.